Listed here are 4 T cell receptor beta chains from one sample, sequenced in a study of T-cell memory formation after mild COVID-19. TCRdb reanalysed the 5' RACE reads using MiXCR and keeps one entry per CDR3 protein. Of hundreds of thousands of distinct CDR3 sequences listed, 15% to 20% are singletons. Specimen: PBMCs or a T cell subset sorted from them (not recorded which). The receptors were sampled from an adult woman who had mild COVID-19 (a few samples of this study predate the infection). Cell type and time point are not known.

This clonotype was counted between two and nine times. This rearrangement joins TRBV5-5 to TRBJ2-4; unclear D gene. This CDR3 has 14 amino acids. Germline CDR1 SGHKS, CDR2 YYEKEE (reference sequence). V lost 2 bases, J lost 7 bases, and 13 bases lay in between. The CDR3 protein is CASSFGNPGNIQYF. The CDR3, as DNA: TGTGCCAGCAGCTTTGGAAATCCGGGTAACATTCAGTACTTC.

V is TRBV20-1 and J is TRBJ2-5; D might be TRBD1 (6 bases). This CDR3 comprises 13 residues. Trimming pared 6 bases from V and 4 bases from J, leaving 15 bases between. Germline CDR1 and CDR2: DFQATT and SNEGSKA (reference sequence). This CDR3 reads CSAEKGEGETQYF. The CDR3 coding sequence is TGCAGTGCCGAAAAGGGGGAAGGAGAGACCCAGTACTTC.

This rearrangement joins TRBV11-1 to TRBJ1-1; D possibly corresponds to TRBD1 (6 bases). V was trimmed by 5 bases and J by 5 bases, leaving 15 bases between them. CDR3 length equals 14 residues. Looked up from germline, CDR1 is SGHAT and CDR2 is FQDESV (reference sequence). The CDR3 bases are TGTGCCAGCAGCCGGGGGACACCGGGAACTGAAGCTTTCTTT. This translates into CASSRGTPGTEAFF.

This clonotype was recorded a few times. The chain is built from TRBV5-5 and TRBJ2-1; TRBD2 aligns across 12 bases. Germline V gene sequence: CDR1 SGHKS, CDR2 YYEKEE (reference sequence). CDR3 length: 16 residues. With 4 bases clipped from V and 3 bases from J, the junction kept 5 bases outside the gene matches. The CDR3 sequence: CASSKGLAGDYNEQFF. The DNA of the CDR3 is TGTGCCAGCAGCAAGGGACTAGCGGGTGACTACAATGAGCAGTTCTTC.